A selection of T cell receptor beta chains follows, all from one sample in a study of metastatic and nonmetastatic thyroid tumors. TCRdb ran MiXCR on the PCR reads. The sample contains just over 15,000 clones, about 34% of which appear only once. The sample consisted of tumor tissue. The receptor set was obtained from a male donor with papillary thyroid cancer or a benign thyroid nodule (not recorded which). Some clones in this sample may be carry-over from other donors' samples. Both conserved end residues are part of each CDR3. The order of the fields is J gene, D gene, V gene, clone size, CDR3 DNA, CDR3 protein. D genes are given only for firm matches. Some rows mark clone size as missing; the rest say once, few, many or name a class of expanded clone.

TRBJ2-7,.,TRBV7-2,.,TGTGCCAGCAGCTTAGGTTTCCAGGGAGGCTACGAGCAGTACTTC,CASSLGFQGGYEQYF
TRBJ2-1,.,TRBV29-1,many,TGCAGCGTTTGGGACACAGCACATGAGCAGTTCTTC,CSVWDTAHEQFF
TRBJ1-5,.,TRBV6-2/TRBV6-3,.,TGTGCCAGCAGTTACCGTGGGGACAGCAATCAGCCCCAGCATTTT,CASSYRGDSNQPQHF
TRBJ1-3,.,TRBV6-2/TRBV6-3,medium-sized,TGTGCCAGCAGCCACATCTCTGGAAACACCATATATTTT,CASSHISGNTIYF
TRBJ2-7,TRBD2,TRBV6-1,medium-sized,TGTGCCAGCCCCCCGGGGGGCTCCTACGAGCAGTACTTC,CASPPGGSYEQYF
TRBJ1-5,.,TRBV28,few,TGTGCCAGCAGTTTATCGGGCAGGGAGGATCAGCCCCAGCATTTT,CASSLSGREDQPQHF
TRBJ1-6,TRBD1,TRBV20-1,.,TGCAGTGCTAGAGATACGTTAAACGGGACAGAAGGAGGGTCACCCCTCCACTTT,CSARDTLNGTEGGSPLHF
TRBJ2-1,.,TRBV7-3,.,TGTGCCAGCAGCTTATCGGCCAGCTCCTACAATGAGCATTTCTTC,CASSLSASSYNEHFF
TRBJ2-1,.,TRBV11-1,many,TGTGCCAGCAGCCAGCAGAAATCCTCCTCCTACAATGAGCAGTTCTTC,CASSQQKSSSYNEQFF
TRBJ2-3,TRBD2,TRBV5-4,many,TGTGCCAGCAGCTTGAGTTGGGCGGGAGGCCTACGTGCAGATACGCAGTATTTT,CASSLSWAGGLRADTQYF
TRBJ2-4,TRBD1,TRBV3-1,many,TGTGCCAGCAGCAAACAGGGGGCGTTCAACATTCAGTACTTC,CASSKQGAFNIQYF
TRBJ2-3,TRBD1,TRBV5-1,.,TGCGCCAGCAGCTTGATAGGACAGGTCACAGATACGCAGTATTTT,CASSLIGQVTDTQYF
TRBJ1-1,.,TRBV12-3/TRBV12-4,.,TGTGCCAGCAGTGGATTTCCGTTTGGGAGGACTGAAGCTTTCTTT,CASSGFPFGRTEAFF
TRBJ2-1,TRBD2,TRBV2,.,TGTGCCAGCAGTAGACTAGCGGGAGGACTCGTTTACAATGAGAAGTTATTC,CASSRLAGGLVYNEKLF
TRBJ1-1,.,TRBV10-1,few,TGCGCGCGACCGGGTCTAGGCACTGAAGCTTTCTTT,CARPGLGTEAFF